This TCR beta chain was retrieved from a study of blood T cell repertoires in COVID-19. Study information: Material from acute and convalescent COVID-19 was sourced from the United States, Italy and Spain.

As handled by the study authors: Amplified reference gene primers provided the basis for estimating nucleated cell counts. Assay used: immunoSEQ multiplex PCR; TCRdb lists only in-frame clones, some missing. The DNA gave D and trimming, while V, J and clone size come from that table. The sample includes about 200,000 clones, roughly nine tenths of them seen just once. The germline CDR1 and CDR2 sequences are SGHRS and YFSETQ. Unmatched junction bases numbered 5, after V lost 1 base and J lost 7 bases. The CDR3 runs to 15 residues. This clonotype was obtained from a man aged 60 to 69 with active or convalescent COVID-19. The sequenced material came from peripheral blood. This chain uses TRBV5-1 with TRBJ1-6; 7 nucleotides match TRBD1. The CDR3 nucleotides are TGCGCCAGCAGCTTGTCAGGGGGAGTCAATTCACCCCTCCACTTT. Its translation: CASSLSGGVNSPLHF.